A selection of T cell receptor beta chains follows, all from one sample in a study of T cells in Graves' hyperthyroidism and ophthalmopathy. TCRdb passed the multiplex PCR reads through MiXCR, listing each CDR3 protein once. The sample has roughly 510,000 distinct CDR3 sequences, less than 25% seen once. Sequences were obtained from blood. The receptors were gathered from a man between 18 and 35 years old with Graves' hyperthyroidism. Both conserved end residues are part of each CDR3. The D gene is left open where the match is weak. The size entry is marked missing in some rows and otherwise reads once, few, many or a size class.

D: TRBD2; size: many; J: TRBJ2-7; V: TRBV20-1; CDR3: CSASGLAEYEQYF; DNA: TGCAGTGCTAGCGGACTAGCGGAATACGAGCAGTACTTC
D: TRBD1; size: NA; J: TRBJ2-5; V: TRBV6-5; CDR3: CASSYSGQGGETQYF; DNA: TGTGCCAGCAGTTACTCGGGACAGGGAGGAGAGACCCAGTACTTC
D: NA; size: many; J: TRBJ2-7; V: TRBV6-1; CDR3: CASSGPRDTGLGGEQYF; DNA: TGTGCCAGCAGTGGTCCCCGGGACACGGGATTGGGGGGAGAGCAGTACTTC
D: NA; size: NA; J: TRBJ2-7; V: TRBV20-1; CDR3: CSANSPRSYEQYF; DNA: TGCAGTGCTAATTCCCCGCGTTCCTACGAGCAGTACTTC
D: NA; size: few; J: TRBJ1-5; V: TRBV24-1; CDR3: CATSEGSEGSNQPQHF; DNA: TGTGCCACCAGTGAGGGTTCGGAGGGCAGCAATCAGCCCCAGCATTTT
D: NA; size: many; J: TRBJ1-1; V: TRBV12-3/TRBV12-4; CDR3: CASSERWTEAFF; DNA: TGTGCCAGCAGCGAGAGGTGGACTGAAGCTTTCTTT
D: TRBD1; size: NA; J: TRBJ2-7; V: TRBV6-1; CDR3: CASSWGQGSEQYF; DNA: TGTGCCAGCAGCTGGGGACAGGGAAGCGAGCAGTACTTC
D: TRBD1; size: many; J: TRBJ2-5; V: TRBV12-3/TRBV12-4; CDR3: CASSLVRDSAWETQYF; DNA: TGTGCCAGCAGTTTAGTAAGGGACAGTGCATGGGAGACCCAGTACTTC
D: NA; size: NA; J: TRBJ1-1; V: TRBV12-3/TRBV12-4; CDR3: CASSRFTEAFF; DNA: TGTGCCAGCAGTAGGTTCACTGAAGCTTTCTTT
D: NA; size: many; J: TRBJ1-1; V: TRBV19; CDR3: CASSTPTGKMNTEAFF; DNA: TGTGCCAGTAGTACACCAACAGGGAAGATGAACACTGAAGCTTTCTTT
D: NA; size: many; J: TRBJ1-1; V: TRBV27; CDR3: CASSLVQNTEAFF; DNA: TGTGCCAGCAGTTTAGTACAGAACACTGAAGCTTTCTTT
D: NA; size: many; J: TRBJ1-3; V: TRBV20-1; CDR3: CSARDYPEESGNTIYF; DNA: TGCAGTGCTAGAGATTACCCGGAGGAGTCTGGAAACACCATATATTTT
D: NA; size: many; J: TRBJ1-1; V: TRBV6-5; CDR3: CASSYGPGIEAFF; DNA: TGTGCCAGCAGTTATGGTCCAGGGATCGAAGCTTTCTTT
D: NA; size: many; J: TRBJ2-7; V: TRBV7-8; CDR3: CASSLLTDYEQYF; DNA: TGTGCCAGCAGCCTCTTGACGGACTACGAGCAGTACTTC
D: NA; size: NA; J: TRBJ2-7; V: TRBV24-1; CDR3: CATSKDRYEQYF; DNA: TGTGCCACCAGTAAGGACCGCTACGAGCAGTACTTC
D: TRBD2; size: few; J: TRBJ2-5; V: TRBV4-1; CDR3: CASSRLAGGRETQYF; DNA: TGCGCCAGCAGCCGACTAGCGGGGGGGCGGGAGACCCAGTACTTC
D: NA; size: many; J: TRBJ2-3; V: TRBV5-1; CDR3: CASSLGRSTDTQYF; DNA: TGCGCCAGCAGCTTAGGACGAAGCACAGATACGCAGTATTTT
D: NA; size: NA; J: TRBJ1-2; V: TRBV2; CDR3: CASSGEEFYGYTF; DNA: TGTGCCAGCAGTGGGGAAGAGTTCTATGGCTACACCTTC
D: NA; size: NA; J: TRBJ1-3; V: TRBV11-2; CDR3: CASSLPASGNTIYF; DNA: TGTGCCAGCAGCTTACCAGCCTCTGGAAACACCATATATTTT
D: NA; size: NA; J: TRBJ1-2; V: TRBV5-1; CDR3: CASSLAAGVHNYGYTF; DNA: TGCGCCAGCAGCTTGGCAGCGGGAGTCCACAACTATGGCTACACCTTC
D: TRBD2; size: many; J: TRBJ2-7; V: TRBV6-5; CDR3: CASSPPGGRAYEQYF; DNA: TGTGCCAGCAGTCCCCCTGGAGGGAGGGCCTACGAGCAGTACTTC
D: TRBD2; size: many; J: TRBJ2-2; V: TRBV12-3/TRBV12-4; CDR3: CASSLASGGARDTGELFF; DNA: TGTGCCAGCAGTTTAGCTAGCGGGGGGGCTCGTGACACCGGGGAGCTGTTTTTT
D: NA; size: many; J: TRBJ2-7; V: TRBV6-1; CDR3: CASRDTLGAEF; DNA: TGTGCCAGCAGGGACACCTTGGGAGCAGAATTC
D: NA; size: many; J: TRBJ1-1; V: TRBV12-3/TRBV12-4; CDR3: CASSLGQGMANTEAFF; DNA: TGTGCCAGCAGTTTGGGTCAGGGTATGGCGAACACTGAAGCTTTCTTT
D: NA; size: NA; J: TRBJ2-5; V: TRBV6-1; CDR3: CASRWVGQETQYF; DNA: TGTGCCAGCAGATGGGTGGGACAAGAGACCCAGTACTTC
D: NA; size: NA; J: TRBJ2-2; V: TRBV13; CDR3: CASSLNYRARNTGELFF; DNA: TGTGCCAGCAGCTTGAATTACAGGGCGAGGAACACCGGGGAGCTGTTTTTT
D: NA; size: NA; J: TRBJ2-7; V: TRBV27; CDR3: CASSSPDSPLGIYEQYF; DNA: TGTGCCAGCAGTTCCCCCGACAGCCCCTTAGGTATCTACGAGCAGTACTTC
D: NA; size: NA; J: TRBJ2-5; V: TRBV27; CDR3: CASSPPAGAQYF; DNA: TGTGCCAGCAGTCCCCCGGCCGGAGCCCAGTACTTC
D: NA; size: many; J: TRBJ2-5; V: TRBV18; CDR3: CASSPRSGGGIGETQYF; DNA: TGTGCCAGCTCACCACGGTCAGGAGGAGGTATTGGAGAGACCCAGTACTTC
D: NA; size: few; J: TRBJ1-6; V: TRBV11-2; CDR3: CASSLERAYNSPLHF; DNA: TGTGCCAGCAGCTTAGAGCGCGCCTATAATTCACCCCTCCACTTT
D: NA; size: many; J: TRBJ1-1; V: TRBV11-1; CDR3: CASSPAATYMNTEAFF; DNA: TGTGCCAGCAGCCCCGCCGCGACTTATATGAACACTGAAGCTTTCTTT